The entry below gives a single T cell receptor (beta chain) sequence along with its context. As yet, its antigen is unknown. Germline-derived CDR1 and CDR2 are SGHRS and YFSETQ. The CDR3 sequence is 17 residues long. Between the trimmed V and J ends, which lost 1 base and 3 bases, there was a span of 19 bases. This sample is part of a study of shared clonotypes between healthy human individuals. Across the study: Sampling drew on donors who were two women and a few men aged 18 to 49. Used for every donor were three CD4 naive, three CD4 memory, two CD8 naive and one CD8 memory plate. Study-wide findings and caveats: Some clonotypes were shared by all four sorted-subset donors, while others were not shared. The non-shared ones had lower generation probabilities than the shared ones.

Generated by immunoSEQ multiplex PCR, the TCRdb table keeps only in-frame clones and is missing some. The sample has about 2 million clones, about 95% seen once. CD45RO negativity and positive selection for CCR7 defined naive CD8 cells, a population that excluded terminally differentiated effector memory CD45RA+ cells. The sequencing input was naive CD8+ T cells sorted from blood. V and J are TRBV5-1 and TRBJ1-1; D is unresolved. This receptor was obtained from a young man in good health. CDR3 sequence (DNA): TGCGCCAGCAGCTTGCTCGTTGCTGGGAGGATCGACACTGAAGCTTTCTTT. This codes for CASSLLVAGRIDTEAFF.